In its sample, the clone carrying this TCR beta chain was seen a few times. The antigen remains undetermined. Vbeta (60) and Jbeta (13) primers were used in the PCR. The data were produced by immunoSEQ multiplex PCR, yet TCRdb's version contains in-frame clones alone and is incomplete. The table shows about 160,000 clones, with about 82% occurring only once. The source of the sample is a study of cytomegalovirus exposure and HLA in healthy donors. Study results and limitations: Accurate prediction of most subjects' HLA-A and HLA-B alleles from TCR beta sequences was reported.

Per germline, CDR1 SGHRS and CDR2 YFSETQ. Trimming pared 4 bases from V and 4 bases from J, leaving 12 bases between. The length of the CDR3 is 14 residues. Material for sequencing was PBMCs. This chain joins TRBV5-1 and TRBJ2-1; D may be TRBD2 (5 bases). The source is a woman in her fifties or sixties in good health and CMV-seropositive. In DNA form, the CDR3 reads TGCGCCAGCAGCGCGGGCCCTATTTACAATGAGCAGTTCTTC. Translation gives CASSAGPIYNEQFF.